In its sample, the clone carrying this T cell receptor (beta chain) was seen a few times. Antigen: not known. This CDR3 comprises 17 residues. V was clipped by 5 bases and J by 5 bases; unmatched bases: 16. Germline V gene data show CDR1 as SEHNR and CDR2 as FQNEAQ (reference sequence). The data stem from a study of T cell repertoires in cytomegalovirus infection. For the study at large: CMV infection plus the matching HLA type was flagged by public TCR beta signatures.

Whole-study results and caveats: Clonotype analysis showed dominance of the ex vivo response by HLA-C-restricted CMV-specific TCR beta clonotypes.

A single record per CDR3 protein comes from TCRdb applying MiXCR to the reads. Of around 530,000 distinct CDR3 sequences listed, 15% to 20% are singletons. Sequencing was performed on CD8+ T cells from PBMCs. The chain is built from TRBV7-9 and TRBJ1-2; 8 nucleotides match TRBD1. The receptor's source is a human donor in good health (CMV status not recorded). Some clones in this sample may be carry-over from other donors' samples. CDR3 coding DNA: TGTGCCAGCAGCACGCGGACAGGGCCGGAATCCCTTTATGGCTACACCTTC. It specifies CASSTRTGPESLYGYTF.